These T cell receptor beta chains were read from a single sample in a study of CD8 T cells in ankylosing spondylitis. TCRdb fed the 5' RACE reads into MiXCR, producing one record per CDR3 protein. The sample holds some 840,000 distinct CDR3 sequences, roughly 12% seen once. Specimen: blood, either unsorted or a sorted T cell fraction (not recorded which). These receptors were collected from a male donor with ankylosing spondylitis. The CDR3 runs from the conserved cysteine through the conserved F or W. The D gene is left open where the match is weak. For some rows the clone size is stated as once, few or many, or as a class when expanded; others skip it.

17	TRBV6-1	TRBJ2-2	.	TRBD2	CASTIVAGASLHGELFF	TGTGCCAGCACCATAGTAGCGGGAGCGTCGCTTCACGGGGAGCTGTTTTTT
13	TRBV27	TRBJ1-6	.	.	CASSEGRGSPLHF	TGTGCCAGCAGTGAAGGGCGAGGATCACCCCTCCACTTT
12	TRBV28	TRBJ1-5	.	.	CAAGQLNQPQHF	TGTGCCGCCGGACAGTTAAATCAGCCCCAGCATTTT
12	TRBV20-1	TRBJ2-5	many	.	CSAPTGRETQYF	TGCAGTGCCCCGACAGGGAGGGAGACCCAGTACTTC
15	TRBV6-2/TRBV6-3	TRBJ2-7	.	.	CASSSPAQGSYEQYF	TGTGCCAGCAGTTCCCCGGCACAGGGATCCTACGAGCAGTACTTC
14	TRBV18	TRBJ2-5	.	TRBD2	CASSPTSGSQTQYF	TGTGCCAGCTCACCGACTAGCGGGAGTCAGACCCAGTACTTC
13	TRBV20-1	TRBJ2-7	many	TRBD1	CSARDRGVNEQYF	TGCAGTGCCAGGGACAGGGGCGTGAACGAGCAGTACTTC
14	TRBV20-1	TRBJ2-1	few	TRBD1	CSARRPGQSRGWFF	TGCAGTGCTAGACGTCCGGGACAGTCTAGAGGCTGGTTCTTC
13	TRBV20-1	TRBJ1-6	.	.	CSARAGQYSPLHF	TGCAGTGCTAGAGCCGGACAGTATTCACCCCTCCACTTT
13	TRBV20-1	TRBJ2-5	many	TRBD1	CSAKDREQETQYF	TGCAGTGCTAAGGACAGGGAACAAGAGACCCAGTACTTC
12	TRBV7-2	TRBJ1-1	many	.	CASSLSRTEAFF	TGTGCCAGCTCACTTTCCCGTACTGAAGCTTTCTTT
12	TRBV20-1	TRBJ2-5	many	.	CSASHREETQYF	TGCAGTGCTAGCCACAGGGAAGAGACCCAGTACTTC
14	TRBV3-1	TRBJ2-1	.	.	CASSQAWGISEQFF	TGTGCCAGCAGCCAGGCCTGGGGCATAAGCGAGCAGTTCTTC
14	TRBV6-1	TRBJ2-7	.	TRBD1	CASRGGLQTYEQYF	TGTGCCAGCAGAGGGGGCCTCCAGACCTACGAGCAGTACTTC